These 29 T cell receptor beta chains were all obtained from the same sample, sequenced in a study of shared clonotypes between healthy human individuals. The data were produced by immunoSEQ multiplex PCR, yet TCRdb's version contains in-frame clones alone and is incomplete. The data hold under 600,000 clones, with about 96% observed a single time. The specimen was naive CD4+ T cells sorted from blood. As to subset: CD45RA+ positively selected. These receptors all come from a woman aged 30 to 39 in good health.

This clone appeared a single time. J is TRBJ1-1 and V is TRBV6-1; D unresolved. Between the trimmed V and J ends, which lost 4 bases and 7 bases, there was a span of 13 bases. Per germline, CDR1 MNHNS and CDR2 SASEGT. The CDR3 spans 13 residues. The CDR3 here is CASSVRGEGEAFF. The CDR3 DNA reads TGTGCCAGCAGTGTCCGCGGGGAGGGTGAAGCTTTCTTT.

The chain couples TRBV7-6 to TRBJ2-7; perhaps TRBD1 as D (6 bases). The CDR3 is made up of 13 amino acids. Between the trimmed V and J ends, which lost 5 bases and 4 bases, there was a span of 12 bases. Germline V gene data show CDR1 as SGHVS and CDR2 as FNYEAQ. The CDR3 region is CASSPRQEYEQYF. CDR3 nucleotide sequence: TGTGCCAGCAGCCCCCGACAGGAGTACGAGCAGTACTTC.

The rearrangement joins TRBV27 to TRBJ1-5; D unresolved. The CDR3 spans 12 residues. Germline V lookup: CDR1 MNHEY, CDR2 SMNVEV (reference sequence). Trimming cost V 7 bases and J 7 bases, with 11 bases left between them. CDR3 residues: CASNALGQPQHF. CDR3 nucleotide sequence: TGTGCCAGCAACGCGCTGGGCCAGCCCCAGCATTTT.

The V gene is TRBV11-1, the J gene TRBJ2-7, with 11 positions matching TRBD2. Germline V lookup: CDR1 SGHAT, CDR2 FQDESV (reference sequence). This CDR3 spans 16 amino acids. Germline trimming cut 1 base from V and 0 bases from J; bases unmatched to any gene: 2. In DNA form, the CDR3 reads TGTGCCAGCAGCTTAGGACTAGCGGGACACTCCTACGAGCAGTACTTC. Protein sequence: CASSLGLAGHSYEQYF. The complete variable domain, with remaining parts taken from reference TRBV11-1 and TRBJ2-7, reads EAEVAQSPRYKITEKSQAVAFWCDPISGHATLYWYRQILGQGPELLVQFQDESVVDDSQLPKDRFSAERLKGVDSTLKIQPAELGDSAMYLCASSLGLAGHSYEQYFGPGTRLTVT.

The CDR3 reads CASSLGPLAGDTQYF. The CDR3 nucleotides are TGTGCCAGCAGTTTAGGGCCATTAGCTGGAGATACGCAGTATTTT. The chain has TRBV27 and TRBJ2-3; D unclear. The CDR3 is made up of 15 amino acids. V lost 2 bases and J lost 5, with 14 bases in between. CDR1 is MNHEY, CDR2 SMNVEV, per germline (reference sequence).

J is TRBJ2-3 and V is TRBV7-3; 8 bases are a match to TRBD2. Germline values: CDR1 SGHTA, CDR2 FQGTGA. Unmatched junction bases numbered 7, after V lost 1 base and J lost 4 bases. CDR3 length: 16 residues. The CDR3 DNA reads TGTGCCAGCAGCTTAAAGGGACTAGGGCAGGCAGATACGCAGTATTTT. It is translated as CASSLKGLGQADTQYF.

The chain is built from TRBV7-9 and TRBJ2-7; no firm D call. The CDR3 extends over 13 amino acids. V shed 7 bases and J shed 5 bases, with 15 bases lying between them. CDR1 SEHNR and CDR2 FQNEAQ come from the germline V gene (reference sequence). CDR3 residues: CASTGRSSHEQYF. The CDR3 bases are TGTGCCAGCACCGGCAGGTCTTCCCACGAGCAGTACTTC.

The CDR3 loop is CASSRVGLAGPEQFF. CDR3 nucleotides: TGTGCCAGCTCTCGCGTGGGACTAGCGGGCCCTGAGCAGTTCTTC. This rearrangement joins TRBV18 to TRBJ2-1; 12 bases are shared with TRBD2. CDR3 length equals 15 residues. Per germline, CDR1 KGHSH and CDR2 LQKENI. After removal of 6 bases from V and 9 bases from J, the junction contained 9 bases not matched to a gene.

CDR3 nucleotides: TGCGCCAGCAGCCCCTCTAGCGGGAGCCACAGAGATACGCAGTATTTT. It translates to CASSPSSGSHRDTQYF. The chain combines TRBV5-1 with TRBJ2-3, with TRBD2 matching 10 bases. From germline, CDR1 is SGHRS and CDR2 YFSETQ. The CDR3 contains 16 residues. V shed 4 bases and J 5 bases; nucleotides not matched to a gene: 10.

This chain links TRBV2 with TRBJ2-5; 7 bases align to TRBD2. Germline lookup yields CDR1 SNHLY and CDR2 FYNNEI. The CDR3 extends over 11 amino acids. The CDR3 protein is CGSGASGTQYF. The CDR3 nucleotides are TGTGGGAGCGGGGCGAGCGGGACCCAGTACTTC.

This clone was detected once. The chain has TRBV7-9 and TRBJ1-1; D gene unclear. V lost 8 bases and J lost 5, with 12 bases in between. CDR1 and CDR2 from the germline V gene are SEHNR and FQNEAQ (reference sequence). The CDR3 consists of 12 residues. Here the CDR3 DNA reads TGTGCCAGCGCTGGGTTTGGTACTGAAGCTTTCTTT. Translated, it gives CASAGFGTEAFF. The whole variable domain, filled in from reference TRBV7-9 and TRBJ1-1, reads DTGVSQNPRHKITKRGQNVTFRCDPISEHNRLYWYRQTLGQGPEFLTYFQNEAQLEKSRLLSDRFSAERPKGSFSTLEIQRTEQGDSAMYLCASAGFGTEAFFGQGTRLTVV.

This clone occurred once. V and J are TRBV13 and TRBJ2-7; possible D gene TRBD1, 6 bases. The CDR3 runs 16 residues. V gave up 6 bases and J gave up 7 bases, with 25 bases separating them. Germline values: CDR1 PRHDT, CDR2 FYEKMQ (reference sequence). CDR3 residues: CASRTQGRAFQGEQYF. CDR3 DNA sequence: TGTGCCAGCAGAACTCAGGGTCGGGCTTTCCAGGGGGAGCAGTACTTC.

The chain employs TRBV19 and TRBJ1-4; 8 bases align to TRBD1. The CDR3 spans 14 residues. With 6 bases clipped from V and 2 bases from J, the junction kept 2 bases outside the gene matches. CDR1 LNHDA and CDR2 SQIVND come from the germline V gene (reference sequence). The CDR3 region has the DNA TGTGCCAGTAGGGGGGACAGGACTAATGAAAAACTGTTTTTT. It is translated as CASRGDRTNEKLFF. Together with reference TRBV19 and TRBJ1-4, the CDR3 gives the full variable domain: DGGITQSPKYLFRKEGQNVTLSCEQNLNHDAMYWYRQDPGQGLRLIYYSQIVNDFQKGDIAEGYSVSREKKESFPLTVTSAQKNPTAFYLCASRGDRTNEKLFFGSGTQLSVL.

The chain links TRBV9 to TRBJ1-6; TRBD1 is a possible D gene (5 bases). CDR3 length: 15 amino acids. The V and J ends lost 3 bases and 1 base respectively, with 8 bases between them. CDR1 SGDLS and CDR2 YYNGEE come from the germline V gene. The CDR3 region is CASSAQGSYNSPLHF. The CDR3 coding sequence is TGTGCCAGCAGCGCTCAGGGTTCCTATAATTCACCCCTCCACTTT.

CDR3 region: CASTGGQGADFYSNQPQHF. The CDR3 DNA follows: TGTGCCAGCACCGGGGGACAGGGGGCCGACTTTTATAGCAATCAGCCCCAGCATTTT. This chain uses TRBV27 with TRBJ1-5; 12 positions agree with TRBD1. Germline V gene data show CDR1 as MNHEY and CDR2 as SMNVEV (reference sequence). The length of the CDR3 is 19 residues. V trimming: 7 bases; J trimming: 0 bases; junction bases outside the gene matches: 13.

The chain is built from TRBV28 and TRBJ1-6; TRBD1 might be the D (5 bases). Germline CDR1 MDHEN, CDR2 SYDVKM. CDR3 length: 14 amino acids. The ends were cut back, 5 bases at V and 6 bases at J, with 11 bases in the middle. The CDR3 sequence: CASSTREPNSPLHF. Here the CDR3 DNA reads TGTGCCAGCAGTACCAGGGAGCCTAATTCACCCCTCCACTTT.

The V call is TRBV9, the J call TRBJ2-1; 7 bases are a match to TRBD1. Germline-derived CDR1 and CDR2 are SGDLS and YYNGEE. CDR3 size: 15 residues. The junction had 7 bases not matched to a gene; V was cut back by 4 bases and J by 3 bases. The CDR3: CASSTTGAIYNEQFF. CDR3 DNA: TGTGCCAGCAGCACCACAGGGGCGATCTACAATGAGCAGTTCTTC.

The chain has TRBV4-1 and TRBJ2-7, with TRBD1 matching over 10 bases. Germline V gives CDR1 MGHRA, CDR2 YSYEKL. V was clipped by 4 bases and J by 2 bases; unmatched bases: 5. CDR3 size: 15 residues. This CDR3 reads CASSPMGQGTYEQYF. The CDR3 DNA reads as TGCGCCAGCAGCCCCATGGGACAGGGGACCTACGAGCAGTACTTC.

The gene calls are TRBV19 and TRBJ2-1, with a possible D match to TRBD2 (5 bases). CDR3 length: 17 amino acids. Deletions cut 7 bases from V and 8 bases from J, with 27 bases between. Germline V gene data show CDR1 as LNHDA and CDR2 as SQIVND (reference sequence). The CDR3, as DNA: TGTGCCAGTACGGGAACTATTCGAGCACCTTTGGGCGATGAGCAGTTCTTC. Translated: CASTGTIRAPLGDEQFF.

The chain has TRBV12-5 and TRBJ2-1, with TRBD2 identical over 10 bases. With 0 bases clipped from V and 2 bases from J, the junction kept 1 base outside the gene matches. The CDR3 runs to 16 residues. CDR1 and CDR2 from the germline V gene are LGHNT and FRNRAP. This CDR3 is CASGLVAGGAYNEQFF. CDR3 bases: TGTGCTAGTGGTTTGGTAGCGGGAGGGGCCTACAATGAGCAGTTCTTC.

The V call is TRBV2, the J call TRBJ1-4; 7 bases match TRBD1. CDR1 and CDR2 from the germline V gene are SNHLY and FYNNEI. Germline trimming cut 4 bases from V and 7 bases from J; bases unmatched to any gene: 6. CDR3 size: 14 residues. The CDR3 loop reads CASSAGTAREKLFF. CDR3 in DNA: TGTGCCAGCAGTGCCGGGACAGCTCGTGAAAAACTGTTTTTT. Full variable domain (rest looked up from reference TRBV2 and TRBJ1-4): EPEVTQTPSHQVTQMGQEVILRCVPISNHLYFYWYRQILGQKVEFLVSFYNNEISEKSEIFDDQFSVERPDGSNFTLKIRSTKLEDSAMYFCASSAGTAREKLFFGSGTQLSVL.

The rearrangement joins TRBV19 to TRBJ2-1, with 10 bases matching TRBD2. Germline V lookup: CDR1 LNHDA, CDR2 SQIVND (reference sequence). There are 16 residues in the CDR3. The trim removed 2 bases at V and 3 bases at J, leaving 4 bases unmatched. CDR3 coding DNA: TGTGCCAGTAGTATAAGGCTAGCGGGAGTCTACAATGAGCAGTTCTTC. Its translation is CASSIRLAGVYNEQFF.

The J gene is TRBJ1-4, the V gene TRBV13; D is unresolved. CDR3 size: 13 residues. Germline lookup yields CDR1 PRHDT and CDR2 FYEKMQ (reference sequence). V dropped 7 bases and J dropped 6 bases, with 12 bases sitting between them. The CDR3 sequence: CASTRTSYEKLFF. DNA for the CDR3: TGTGCCAGCACCCGGACGAGCTATGAAAAACTGTTTTTT.

This chain links TRBV5-1 with TRBJ2-5, with 7 bases identical to TRBD1. The CDR3 sequence is 13 residues long. Losses at the gene ends were 2 bases for V and 5 bases for J; bases not matched to a gene: 3. Per the germline V gene, CDR1 is SGHRS and CDR2 is YFSETQ. The CDR3 DNA reads as TGCGCCAGCAGCTTCAGGGGGTTGGAGACCCAGTACTTC. Its translation: CASSFRGLETQYF.

CDR3 sequence: CASSMTDTQYF. The CDR3 nucleotides read TGTGCCAGCAGCATGACAGATACGCAGTATTTT. The V call is TRBV7-9, the J call TRBJ2-3; D unclear. Trimming left V 5 bases short and J 3 bases short, with 3 bases between. Germline loops: CDR1 SEHNR, CDR2 FQNEAQ (reference sequence). This CDR3 is built from 11 residues.

The gene calls are TRBV5-4 and TRBJ2-7; TRBD2 agrees at 7 bases. The CDR3 is 16 amino acids. From germline, CDR1 is SGHNT and CDR2 YYREEE (reference sequence). J gave up 1 base and V 2 bases, and 9 bases lay outside the gene matches. CDR3 region: CASSFSAGAPSYEQYF. As DNA, the CDR3 is TGTGCCAGCAGCTTCTCGGCGGGAGCCCCTTCCTACGAGCAGTACTTC.

The chain uses TRBV28 and TRBJ2-7, with 7 positions matching TRBD2. This CDR3 is built from 14 residues. V shed 7 bases, J shed 5 bases, and the junction held 11 bases outside the gene matches. Germline V gene lookup returns CDR1 MDHEN and CDR2 SYDVKM. CDR3 coding DNA: TGTGCCAGCACCCCCTTGACTAGCCTAGACGAGCAGTACTTC. Translating it yields CASTPLTSLDEQYF. Full variable domain (remainder filled in from reference TRBV28 and TRBJ2-7): DVKVTQSSRYLVKRTGEKVFLECVQDMDHENMFWYRQDPGLGLRLIYFSYDVKMKEKGDIPEGYSVSREKKERFSLILESASTNQTSMYLCASTPLTSLDEQYFGPGTRLTVT.

The rearrangement joins TRBV2 to TRBJ2-7, with 8 positions matching TRBD2. Germline CDR1 SNHLY, CDR2 FYNNEI. There are 13 residues in the CDR3. V gave up 11 bases and J gave up 4 bases; unmatched junction bases: 10. CDR3 residues: CAVAGLSNYEQYF. The CDR3 nucleotides read TGTGCCGTAGCGGGACTATCCAATTACGAGCAGTACTTC.

The V and J genes are TRBV4-1 and TRBJ1-1; 7 bases fit TRBD1. The CDR3 contains 14 residues. V gave up 5 bases and J gave up 6 bases; unmatched junction bases: 9. Germline V CDR1 and CDR2: MGHRA, YSYEKL. The CDR3 reads CASSFGQERPEAFF. For the CDR3, the DNA is TGCGCCAGCAGCTTCGGACAGGAGCGACCTGAAGCTTTCTTT.